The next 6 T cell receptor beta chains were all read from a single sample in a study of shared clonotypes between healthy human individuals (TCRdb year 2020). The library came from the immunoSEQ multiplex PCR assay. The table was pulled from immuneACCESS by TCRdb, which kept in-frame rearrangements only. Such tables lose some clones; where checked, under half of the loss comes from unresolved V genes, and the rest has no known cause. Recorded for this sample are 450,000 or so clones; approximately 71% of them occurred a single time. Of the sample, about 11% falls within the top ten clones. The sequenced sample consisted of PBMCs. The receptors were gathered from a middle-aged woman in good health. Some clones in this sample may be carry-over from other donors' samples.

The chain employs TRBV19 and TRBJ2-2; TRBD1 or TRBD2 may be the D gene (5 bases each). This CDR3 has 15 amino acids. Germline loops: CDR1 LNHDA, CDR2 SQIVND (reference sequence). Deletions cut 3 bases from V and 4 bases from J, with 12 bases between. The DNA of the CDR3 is TGTGCCAGTAGTATCTGGGAGACAGCCACCGGGGAGCTGTTTTTT. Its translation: CASSIWETATGELFF.

The CDR3 is CASTQESRAGANVLTF. The CDR3 coding sequence is TGTGCCAGTACCCAGGAAAGTCGGGCTGGGGCCAACGTCCTGACTTTC. This chain connects TRBV19 to TRBJ2-6; no reliable D call. V shed 7 bases and J shed 2 bases, with 15 bases lying between them. CDR3 length equals 16 residues. Germline V lookup: CDR1 LNHDA, CDR2 SQIVND (reference sequence).

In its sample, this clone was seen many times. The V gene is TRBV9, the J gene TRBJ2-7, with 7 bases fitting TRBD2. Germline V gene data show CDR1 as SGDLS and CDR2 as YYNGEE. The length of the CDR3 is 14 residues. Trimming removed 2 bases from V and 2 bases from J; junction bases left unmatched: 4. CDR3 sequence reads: CASSVGAGTYEQYF. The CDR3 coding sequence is TGTGCCAGCAGCGTCGGAGCGGGGACCTACGAGCAGTACTTC.

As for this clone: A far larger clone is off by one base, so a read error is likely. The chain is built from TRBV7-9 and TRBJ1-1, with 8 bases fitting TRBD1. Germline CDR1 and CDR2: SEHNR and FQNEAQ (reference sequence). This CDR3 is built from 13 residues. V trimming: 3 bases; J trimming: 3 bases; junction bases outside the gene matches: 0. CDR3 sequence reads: CASSLTGDTEAFF. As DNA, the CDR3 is TGTGCCAGCAGCTTGACAGGGGACACTGAAGCTTTCTTT.

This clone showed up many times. CDR3 nucleotide sequence: TGTGCCAGCAGCCCGGGGGACAGCTCCTACGAGCAGTACTTC. It translates to CASSPGDSSYEQYF. The chain carries TRBV7-9 and TRBJ2-7; tentative D call: TRBD1 (7 bases). Germline V gene data show CDR1 as SEHNR and CDR2 as FQNEAQ (reference sequence). Trimming shortened V by 5 bases and J by 0 bases, and 11 bases separated the two germline ends. The CDR3 is 14 amino acids.

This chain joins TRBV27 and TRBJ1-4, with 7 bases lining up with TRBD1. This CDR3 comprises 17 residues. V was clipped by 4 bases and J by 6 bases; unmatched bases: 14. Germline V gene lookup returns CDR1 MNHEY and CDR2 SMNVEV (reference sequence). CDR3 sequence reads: CASSSPTHRGRYEKLFF. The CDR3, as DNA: TGTGCCAGCAGTTCCCCGACCCACAGGGGAAGGTATGAAAAACTGTTTTTT.